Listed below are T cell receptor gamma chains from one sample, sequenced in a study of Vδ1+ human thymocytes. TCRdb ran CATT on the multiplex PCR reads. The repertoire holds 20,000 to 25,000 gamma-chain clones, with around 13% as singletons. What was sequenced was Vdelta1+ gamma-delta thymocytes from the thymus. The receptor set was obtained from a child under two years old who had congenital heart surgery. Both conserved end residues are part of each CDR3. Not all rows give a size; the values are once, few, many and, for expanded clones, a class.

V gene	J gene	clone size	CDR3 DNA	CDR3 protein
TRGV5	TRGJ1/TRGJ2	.	TGTGCCACCTGGGACAGGCGGAGGGATTATAAGAAACTCTTT	CATWDRRRDYKKLF
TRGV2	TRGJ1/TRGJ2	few	TGTGCCACCTGGGACGGGCCGAAGTATTATAAGAAACTCTTT	CATWDGPKYYKKLF
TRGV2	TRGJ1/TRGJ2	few	TGTGCCACCTGGGACGGGCCCCTATACCCGGATTATAAGAAACTCTTT	CATWDGPLYPDYKKLF
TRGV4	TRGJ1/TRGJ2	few	TGTGCCACCTGGGAATTAGGAAATTATTATAAGAAACTCTTT	CATWELGNYYKKLF
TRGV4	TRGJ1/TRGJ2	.	TGTGCCACCTGGGCCGCCTCGAATTATTATAAGAAACTCTTT	CATWAASNYYKKLF
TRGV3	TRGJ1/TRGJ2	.	TGTGCCACCTGGGGCAGGCAGAGGGATTATTATAAGAAACTCTTT	CATWGRQRDYYKKLF
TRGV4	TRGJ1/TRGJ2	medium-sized	TGTGCCACCTGGACCCCTTATTATAAGAAACTCTTT	CATWTPYYKKLF
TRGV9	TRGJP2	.	TGTGCCTTGTGTGAGGGGACCCGGGGTGATTGGATCAAGACGTTT	CALCEGTRGDWIKTF
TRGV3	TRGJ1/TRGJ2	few	TGTGCCACCTGGGACAGGCCGGCTTTAAATTATTATAAGAAACTCTTT	CATWDRPALNYYKKLF
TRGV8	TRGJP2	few	TGTGCCGCCTGGGATAGGGGTAGTGATTGGATCAAGACGTTT	CAAWDRGSDWIKTF
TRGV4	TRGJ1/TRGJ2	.	TGTGCCACCTGGGGAAATTATTATTATAAGAAACTCTTT	CATWGNYYYKKLF
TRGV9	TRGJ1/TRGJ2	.	TGTGCCTTGTGGGAGGTGTGTAAGAAACTCTTT	CALWEVCKKLF
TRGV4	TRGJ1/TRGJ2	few	TGTGCCACCTGGGATGCACGCGCTTATTATAAGAAACTCTTT	CATWDARAYYKKLF
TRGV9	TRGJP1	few	TGTGCCTTGTGGGAGTCCCGGTTCAAGATATTT	CALWESRFKIF
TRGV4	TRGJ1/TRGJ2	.	TGTGCCACCTGGAACCCGCCTTATTATAAGAAACTCTTT	CATWNPPYYKKLF
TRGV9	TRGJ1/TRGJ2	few	TGTGCCTTGTGGGAGGTGTGGCAGGACTATAAGAAACTCTTT	CALWEVWQDYKKLF
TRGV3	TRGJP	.	TGTGCCACCTGGGACCAGTTGGGCAAAAAAATCAAGGTATTT	CATWDQLGKKIKVF
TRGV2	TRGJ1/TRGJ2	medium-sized	TGTGCCACCTGGGACGGAGATAAGAAACTCTTT	CATWDGDKKLF
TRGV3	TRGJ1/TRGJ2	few	TGTGCCACCTGGTTTTTGTCGAATTATTATAAGAAACTCTTT	CATWFLSNYYKKLF
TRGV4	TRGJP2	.	TGTGCCACCTGGAATTCAAGCGATTGGATCAAGACGTTT	CATWNSSDWIKTF
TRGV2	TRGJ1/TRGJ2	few	TGTGCCACCTGGGACAATCAAAGACGGTATTATAAGAAACTCTTT	CATWDNQRRYYKKLF
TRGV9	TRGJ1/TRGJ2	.	TGTGCCTTGTGGGAGGTGCCGGGCAATAAGAAACTCTTT	CALWEVPGNKKLF
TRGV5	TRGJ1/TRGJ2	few	TGTGCCACCTGGGAACCGTGTCCTAGGGAGAAACTCTTT	CATWEPCPREKLF
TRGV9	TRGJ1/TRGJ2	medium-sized	TGTGCCTTGTGGGATTATCCCTTTTATTATAAGAAACTCTTT	CALWDYPFYYKKLF
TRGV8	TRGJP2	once	TGTGCCACCTGGGATCGGAGGGAGAGTAGTGATTGGATCAAGACGTTT	CATWDRRESSDWIKTF
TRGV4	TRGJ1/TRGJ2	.	TGTGCCACCTGGGATGATGTGAAACTCTTT	CATWDDVKLF
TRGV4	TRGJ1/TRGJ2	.	TGTGCCACCTGGAATGGGCCGGATTATTATAAGAAACTCTTT	CATWNGPDYYKKLF
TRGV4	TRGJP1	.	TGTGCCACCTGGAATGAATATACCACTGGTTGGTTCAAGATATTT	CATWNEYTTGWFKIF
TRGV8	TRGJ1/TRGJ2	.	TGTGCCACCTGGACAAAATATAAGAAACTCTTT	CATWTKYKKLF
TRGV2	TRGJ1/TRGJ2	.	TGTGCCACCTGGGACGGGCCAGGCTCTAAGAAACTCTTT	CATWDGPGSKKLF
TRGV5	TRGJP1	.	TGTGCCACCTGGGACAGGCCCGGAACTGGTTGGTTCAAGATATTT	CATWDRPGTGWFKIF
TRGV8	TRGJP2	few	TGTGCCACCTGGGATACCCATAATCCCGGTTGGATCAAGACGTTT	CATWDTHNPGWIKTF
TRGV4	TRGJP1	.	TGTGCCACCTGGTTGGAAGCCACTGGTTGGTTCAAGATATTT	CATWLEATGWFKIF
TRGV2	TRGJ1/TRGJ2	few	TGTGCCACCTGGGACGGGCTGCTTGAGTATTATTATAAGAAACTCTTT	CATWDGLLEYYYKKLF
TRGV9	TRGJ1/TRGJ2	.	TGTGCCTTGTGGGAGGTGCCTATGGAGAAACTCTTT	CALWEVPMEKLF
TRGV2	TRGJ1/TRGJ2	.	TGTGCCACCTGGGACGGGGGGGAGAAACTCTTT	CATWDGGEKLF
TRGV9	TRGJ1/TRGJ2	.	TGTGCCTTGTGGGATACTTATTATAAGAAACTCTTT	CALWDTYYKKLF
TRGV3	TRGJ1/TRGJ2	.	TGTGCCACCTGGGACAGGCACGATACGAATTATTATAAGAAACTCTTT	CATWDRHDTNYYKKLF
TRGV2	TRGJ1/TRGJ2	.	TGTGCCACCTGGACCGGACCCTTTCATTATTATAAGAAACTCTTT	CATWTGPFHYYKKLF
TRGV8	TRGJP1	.	TGTGCCACCTGGGATAGGCCGGATTGGGGTTGGTTCAAGATATTT	CATWDRPDWGWFKIF
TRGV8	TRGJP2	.	TGTGCCACCTGGGATGAAAGTGATTGGATCAAGACGTTT	CATWDESDWIKTF
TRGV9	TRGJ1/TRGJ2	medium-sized	TGTGCCTTGTGGGAGGTGCGGGATAAGAAACTCTTT	CALWEVRDKKLF
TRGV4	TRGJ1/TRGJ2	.	TGTGCCACCTGGGATGTAGAATATTATAAGAAACTCTTT	CATWDVEYYKKLF
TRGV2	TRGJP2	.	TGTGCCACCTGGGACGGGCCGGGTATGCGTAGTGATTGGATCAAGACGTTT	CATWDGPGMRSDWIKTF
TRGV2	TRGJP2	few	TGTGCCACCTGGGAAGATTGGATCAAGACGTTT	CATWEDWIKTF
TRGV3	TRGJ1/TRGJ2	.	TGTGCCACCTGGGTGAGATATAAGAAACTCTTT	CATWVRYKKLF
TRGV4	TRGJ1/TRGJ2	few	TGTGCCACCTGGAATGCTAATTATAAGAAACTCTTT	CATWNANYKKLF
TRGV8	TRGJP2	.	TGTGCCACCTGGGATAGCCCTAGTAGTGATTGGATCAAGACGTTT	CATWDSPSSDWIKTF
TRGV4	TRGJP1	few	TGTGCCACCTGGGATCAGGGGTGCGGTGGTTGGTTCAAGATATTT	CATWDQGCGGWFKIF
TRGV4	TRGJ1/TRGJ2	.	TGTGCCACCTGGGATATTTATTATAAGAAACTCTTT	CATWDIYYKKLF
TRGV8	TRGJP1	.	TGTGCCACCTGGGCCGCCGCGTATACCACTGGTTGGTTCAAGATATTT	CATWAAAYTTGWFKIF
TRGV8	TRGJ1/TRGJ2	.	TGTGCCACCTGGGATATTCGTTATAAGAAACTCTTT	CATWDIRYKKLF
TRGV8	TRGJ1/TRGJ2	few	TGTGCCACCTGGGAGACCGATAAGAAACTCTTT	CATWETDKKLF
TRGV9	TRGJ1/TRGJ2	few	TGCGCCTTGTGGGAGGTGCAGGATTATTATAAGAAACTCTTT	CALWEVQDYYKKLF
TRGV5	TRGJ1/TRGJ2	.	TGTGCCACCTGGGACAGGCCCCTGGATTATAAGAAACTCTTT	CATWDRPLDYKKLF
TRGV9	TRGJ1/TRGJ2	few	TGTGCCTTGTGGGAGACCTGTTATTATAAGAAACTCTTT	CALWETCYYKKLF
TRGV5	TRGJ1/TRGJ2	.	TGTGCCACCTGGGCAAAGGGAGGGAAACTCTTT	CATWAKGGKLF
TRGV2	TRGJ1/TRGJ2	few	TGTGCCACCTGGGAAAAACCGATTTATTATAAGAAACTCTTT	CATWEKPIYYKKLF
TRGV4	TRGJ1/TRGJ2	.	TGTGCCACCTGGGATGGAAGGTATTATAAGAAACTCTTT	CATWDGRYYKKLF
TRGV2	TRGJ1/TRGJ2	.	TGTGCCACCTGGGACGGGCAGGGATATAAGAAACTCTTT	CATWDGQGYKKLF